This T cell receptor beta chain was found in a study of cytomegalovirus exposure and HLA in healthy donors (dated by TCRdb to the late 2010s). In the study overall: An earlier analysis of under 600 of the donors reported 250 to 350 Gb of sequence data and approximately 110 million unique TCR beta sequences from about 180 million T cells. Roughly 310 gigabases of sequencing data and approximately 84 million unique TCR sequences were included in an early release covering about 600 HLA-typed donors. Among the roughly 430 genotyped donors, approximately 77% belonged to the genetic ancestry cluster associated with self-reported Caucasian donors. The study was designed to test whether signatures of past pathogen exposure could be identified by cataloging public T cell receptors. The T cell repertoires of 550 to 850 subjects were profiled by immunosequencing and related to cytomegalovirus serostatus. Along with the approximately 650-subject first cohort, a separate validation cohort of over a hundred different subjects was used. To predict cytomegalovirus infection status, the study brought together high-throughput TCR immunosequencing, statistical association of individual TCRs with disease status, and machine learning. A later analysis re-analyzed previously published TCR beta repertoires from 666 donors and added high-resolution HLA genotyping to study TCR occurrence patterns. Rather than using new phenotypic data, the later analysis identified candidate immune exposures from TCR beta sequences and from how often those sequences occurred across donors. An earlier analysis of several hundred of the donors applied high-throughput TCR beta sequencing to assess whether each TCR beta V gene segment acted as functional or pseudogenic. Alongside the repertoire data, information on donor age, sex, ethnicity and CMV serostatus was compiled. In a later genetic analysis, genome-wide SNP genotypes for about 55% of the roughly 670 donors were used, and that subset was treated as a discovery cohort. Every repertoire in the discovery cohort had been generated on one and the same sequencing platform. Class I and class II HLA loci were covered by the typing at four-digit resolution. Typing coverage differed by locus: A, B, C, DRB1 and DQB1 were typed in roughly 629-630 donors, DQA1 in about 500, DPA1 in 600 to 610, and DPB1 in 400 to 480. Roughly five DR-DQ haplotypes were treated as single units for association and clustering because of strong linkage in the cohort. On average, 235,054 unique TCR beta nucleotide sequences were sequenced per donor among about 400 genotyped donors of the cohort, with roughly 18% of those sequences being non-productive.

Library preparation employed the immunoSEQ multiplex PCR assay. A mixture of 60 forward primers for TCR Vbeta segments and 13 reverse primers for TCR Jbeta segments was used in the multiplex PCR. The CDR3 region of rearranged TCR beta genes was amplified from genomic DNA with a multiplex PCR assay. The Illumina HiSeq System was used to sequence the amplified TCR beta libraries as 87-base-pair reads. In the source study's methods: Across the 500 to 700 repertoires, a later analysis counted approximately 75 million unique TCR beta chains, 9.5 million to 13 million of which were shared by at least two donors. A nearest-neighbor algorithm error-corrected the raw reads and collapsed the reads into unique sequences, merging closely related sequences to remove PCR and sequencing errors. Alignment of CDR3 sequences to IMGT reference sequences was used to assign V, D and J gene segments. For a sequence to be retained, a match of at least six nucleotides to both a V gene segment and a J gene segment was required. Rearrangements were called productive when the CDR3 lacked stop codons and stayed in frame with V and J; all others were non-productive. CDR3 was defined by IMGT convention, running from the second conserved V-encoded cysteine to the conserved J-encoded phenylalanine. The earlier analysis of 450 to 750 of the donors excluded any sequence lacking an unambiguous match to a single V gene segment. In an earlier analysis of almost 600 of the donors, a V segment was called functional when productive rearrangements were above 56.7%, and segregating when the standard deviation between donors exceeded 5%. To diagnose cytomegalovirus status from the catalog of TCR beta chain sequences, a statistical classification framework was built. In a later analysis, TCR nucleotide sequences were compared against IMGT/GENE-DB human TR gene sequences so that V and J genes could be assigned. The TCRdist pipeline was used in a later analysis to assign CDR3 sequences and most-parsimonious VDJ recombination scenarios. In a later analysis, each TCR beta chain was defined by its CDR3 amino acid sequence together with its V-gene family, and reads without a unique V-gene family were excluded. As a way to deal with suspected cross-contamination and a sequencing artifact, a later analysis dropped 450 to 600 nucleotide sequences that were highly shared and had low generation probability. A later analysis calculated a clonal expansion index for each public chain from normalized within-repertoire ranks of inferred template counts. In a later analysis, generation probabilities were computed with a VDJ recombination model fitted to out-of-frame rearrangements, and the resulting probabilities were checked against IGoR. Hypergeometric tests were used in a later analysis to score TCR-TCR, TCR-HLA and TCR-CMV co-occurrence, with a repertoire-size bias correction applied to the TCR pairs. In a later analysis, false discovery rates were estimated by permuting HLA or CMV assignments 20 times. In a later analysis, co-occurring TCRs were grouped using DBSCAN, with TCRdist sequence similarity added in when clustering inside HLA-allele-positive subsets. Co-occurrence clustering excluded repertoires with fewer than 30,000 or more than 120,000 public chains, plus five with anomalous nucleotide sharing. TCRdb re-hosts the immuneACCESS table, in-frame sequences only. Its copies lack some clones; in the studies checked, an unresolved V gene accounts for under half of them, and the cause for the rest is not known. The V and J calls and clone size were taken over from that table, and D and trimming were inferred from the DNA. For this sample there are about 140,000 clones; about three quarters appear just once. The ten most abundant clones make up 1.5% to 2% of the sample.

In total, roughly 670 healthy bone marrow donors made up the cohort. At the time of sampling, every cohort member was nominally healthy, though immune exposures that went unrecorded were likely present. The donor was CMV seronegative and was included in the group of approximately 350 seronegative cohort members. A peripheral blood sample was provided by each donor, and peripheral blood mononuclear cells were used for TCR beta sequencing. Genomic DNA extraction from the blood cell samples was performed with the Qiagen DNeasy Blood Extraction Kit. The full study reports these points: In a later genetic analysis, fewer N-insertions in productive TCRs were reported among donors in an Asian-associated ancestry cluster than the 666-donor mean. Specific HLA alleles were associated with around 18,000 TCR beta sequences at a false discovery rate of 0.05 in a later analysis. Several of the top co-occurrence clusters appeared to be linked to parvovirus B19, influenza, CMV and Epstein-Barr virus, according to a later analysis. Because HLA typing was missing for some donors at each locus, association tests included only the typed subset. CMV serostatus was the only immune exposure information available for the cohort. While some public TCRs were present in many individuals, most TCR sequences turned up only very rarely across donors. Correlated functional status among segregating V segments might be attributable to linkage disequilibrium, but an unknown experimental factor could not be ruled out. According to a later analysis, TCR association rates differed among HLA loci, with DRB1 alleles showing the most associated TCRs and HLA-C alleles showing the fewest. Some IMGT-functional V segments, including TRBV6-2 and TRBV6-3, could not be distinguished by the 87-base-pair reads and were therefore excluded. In both the original and validation cohorts, the classifier was reported to diagnose cytomegalovirus status with high specificity and sensitivity. A further reported finding was that TCR beta sequences accurately predicted the HLA-A and HLA-B alleles for most subjects in the first cohort. When HLA alleles, especially DR and DQ, strongly co-occurred, attributing TCR associations to individual alleles was difficult. Most CMV-associated TCR beta chains appeared to be HLA-restricted in a later analysis, and the HLA associations seemed to be driven largely by CMV exposure. This cohort had only TCR beta chains sequenced, and the lack of alpha or paired-chain data limited which features could be detected. An earlier analysis of approximately 540 of the donors showed that most TCR beta V segments appeared in productive rearrangements either about 90% or about 30% of the time, which broadly matched IMGT annotations. The earlier analysis of approximately 540 of the donors excluded some 15 rarely observed V segments, including chromosome 9 orphons, because counts were too low. A group of highly shared sequence variants was considered likely to be a technical artifact of the sequencing pipeline. In vitro tests confirmed that a few of the cytomegalovirus-associated TCR beta chains recognize cytomegalovirus antigens. According to the authors, the approach could potentially be generalized to other disease states and immunological phenotypes. In a later analysis, HLA-associated TCR beta chains were found to be more clonally expanded and to have lower generation probabilities than equally common non-associated chains. The study gave a list of roughly 150 TCR beta chains associated with cytomegalovirus. Presence/absence analyses assumed roughly uniform sequencing depth across donors, an assumption that may not hold. V-gene and J-gene trimming of TCR beta chains was associated with a missense DCLRE1C variant in a later genetic analysis, and the association was replicated in an independent cohort.

This clone was observed a handful of times. Which antigen it targets is not known. No much larger clone is present one base from it, and per-base qualities are unavailable. Ends trimmed: V by 1 base, J by 3 bases; bases unmatched to a gene: 6. In the germline V gene (reference sequence), CDR1 corresponds to MNHEY and CDR2 to SMNVEV. The CDR3 measures 16 amino acids from cysteine to phenylalanine. The CDR3 DNA has 48 bases and is translated from base 1. The TCR originated in a man aged 35-49 years in good health and CMV-seronegative. What was sequenced was PBMCs. The chain employs TRBV27 and TRBJ2-7; 10 central bases correspond to TRBD2. In nucleotides, the sequence is TGTGCCAGCAGTTTATGGGCTAGCGGGAGAGACTACGAGCAGTACTTC. Its coded protein is CASSLWASGRDYEQYF.